This section outlines one T cell receptor beta chain sequence together with its context. The CDR3 runs to 18 residues. Between the trimmed V and J ends, which lost 3 bases and 2 bases, there was a span of 17 bases. Germline V gene data show CDR1 as LGHDT and CDR2 as YNNKEL (reference sequence). The sample originates from a study of Graves' ophthalmopathy and Graves' hyperthyroidism. TCR beta CDR3 regions were amplified from RNA transcripts. HTBI-primed first-round RT-PCR preceded second-round multiplex PCR. From the multiplex PCR reads, TCRdb called clonotypes with MiXCR, one entry per CDR3 protein. The sample contains over a million distinct CDR3 sequences, less than 45% of which appear only once.

The chain carries TRBV3-1 and TRBJ2-6; possibly TRBD1 for D (6 bases). The clonotype was recovered from an adult man with Graves' hyperthyroidism. Material: peripheral blood or thyroid tissue (not recorded which). The CDR3 region has the DNA TGTGCCAGCAGCCAGGGGACACCGTCAGCGGCTGGGGCCAACGTCCTGACTTTC. This translates into CASSQGTPSAAGANVLTF. Complete variable domain (other parts from reference TRBV3-1 and TRBJ2-6): DTAVSQTPKYLVTQMGNDKSIKCEQNLGHDTMYWYKQDSKKFLKIMFSYNNKELIINETVPNRFSPKSPDKAHLNLHINSLELGDSAVYFCASSQGTPSAAGANVLTFGAGSRLTVL.